This TCR beta chain was obtained from a study of T cells after yellow fever vaccination. Study findings and constraints: FACS-sorted repertoires could contain abundant clonotypes contaminating from the bulk population.

The TCR cDNA carried a universal primer site and UMIs from 5'RACE template switching. From the 5' RACE reads, TCRdb called clonotypes with MiXCR, one entry per CDR3 protein. The sample lists about 52,000 distinct CDR3 sequences, approximately 7% occurring once. This CDR3 is built from 11 residues. The V end was cut by 8 bases, the J end by 3 bases, with 6 bases between. Germline V gives CDR1 MNHEY, CDR2 SVGEGT. This clonotype showed up many times. This receptor was taken from a man aged 18 to 35 who received the YFV17D yellow fever vaccine. Sequencing was performed on CD8+ T cells not binding an NS4B(214-222) dextramer, sorted from PBMCs, taken roughly 46 days after the first yellow fever vaccination. The chain combines TRBV6-2 or TRBV6-3 with TRBJ2-3; D gene uncertain. This chain's CDR3 is CASLGTDTQYF. In DNA form, the CDR3 reads TGTGCCAGCCTCGGGACAGATACGCAGTATTTT.